This TCR beta chain is drawn from a study of cytotoxic CD8 clonotypes in ibrutinib-treated CLL (dated by TCRdb to the early 2020s). Broadly, across the study: The cohort included around 15 treatment-naive and ten to eleven relapsed/refractory patients; roughly 17 were IGHV unmutated. Cryopreserved peripheral blood mononuclear cells were collected before treatment, at response, and at either disease progression or sustained remission. Responses were partial in some 24 patients and complete in 2; after median around 72 months follow-up, about 15 stayed in remission and roughly twelve progressed. Of the 90 or so participants in the trial, roughly 26 had longitudinal samples available. Samples at response were collected after a median of roughly twelve months of treatment, with a range of roughly 6 to 40 months. Every sample from remission and from progressive disease was obtained while the patients were still on ibrutinib. Samples averaged approximately 250,000 productive templates and 94,082 productive rearrangements. Results and caveats for the whole study, not just this receptor: Sampling times were not matched between sustained-remission and progressing patients, and lymph node repertoires were not studied. Public clonotypes were rare and either shrank or stayed stable during treatment, and the rise in clonality at ibrutinib response reflected expansion of private clonotypes. Clonality increased at ibrutinib response, stayed stable in sustained remission, and fell back toward baseline at progression. Baseline clonality exceeded that of age-matched healthy donors and correlated strongly with circulating CD8+ T-cell counts.

On this clone: Which antigen it targets is not known. Base qualities are missing; no much larger clone stands one base away.

Based on the germline V gene (reference sequence), the CDR1 and CDR2 sequences are LNHDA and SQIVND. The CDR3 starts with the cysteine, ends with the phenylalanine, and has 16 residues. Only the CDR3 region is kept as DNA, spanning 48 bases read in frame from base 1. Trimming removed 5 bases from V and 6 bases from J, leaving 20 bases between the germline ends. The sample's time point label is to be understood as: less than 30 months on ibrutinib. Approximately 2 micrograms of genomic DNA were extracted from cryopreserved PBMCs for TCR beta library preparation. Longitudinal blood samples from CLL patients on ibrutinib monotherapy underwent high-throughput TCR beta sequencing. The patients took part in an open-label, single-center phase 2 trial of ibrutinib monotherapy. Each clonotype received, on average, around 10x coverage in deep resolution sequencing performed on a MiSeq, where the target depth lay between 1 in 1 million and 1 in 200,000 T cells. The immunoSEQ hsTCRB Kit was used to generate the TCR beta libraries. The authors processed their data as follows. The data were analyzed with ImmunoSEQ Analyzer and ImmunoSEQ Data Assistant, and V, D and J gene assignments followed IMGT definitions. Clonality, with values ranging from 0 to 1, was calculated as one minus the normalized Shannon entropy of productive rearrangement frequencies. Only overrepresented clonotypes making up at least 0.05% of each patient's repertoire were included in the public clonotype analysis. Some 13 age-matched healthy donor repertoires from immuneACCESS served as clonality controls. TCRdb's version of the immuneACCESS table is confined to in-frame rearrangements and falls short of the full clone set. An unresolved V gene accounts for under half of the shortfall where checked; the remainder is of unknown origin. For V, J and clone size, that table is used; D and trimming come from the DNA. Counted in this sample were almost 250,000 clones; 70% of them appeared once. 15% of the sample is taken by the ten largest.

This receptor was obtained from a human donor with chronic lymphocytic leukemia. Material: PBMCs, obtained after 24 months of ibrutinib treatment. The rearranged segments are TRBV19 and TRBJ1-5, and the D gene may be TRBD1, 5 bases matching. The nucleotide sequence is TGTGCCAGTAGTTCGTGGGACCTCCGGAGGGGTCAGCCCCAGCATTTT. This encodes CASSSWDLRRGQPQHF.